This is a list of T cell receptor beta chains from one sample in a study of shared clonotypes between healthy human individuals. The method was immunoSEQ multiplex PCR; TCRdb's version includes in-frame clones alone and lacks a portion of them. The data show about 680,000 clones, with 90% to 95% seen just once and approximately 25% held by the top ten. The sequenced material came from naive CD8+ T cells sorted from blood. The receptors were gathered from a man aged 30-40 years in good health. The CDR3 runs from the conserved cysteine through the conserved F or W. The order of the fields is CDR3 length, clone size, J gene, V gene, D gene, CDR3 protein, CDR3 DNA. D genes are given only for firm matches. Size values are once, few and many counts, or a class for expanded clones, and some rows have none.

14	-	TRBJ1-4	TRBV7-9	-	CASSPVGVEGELFF	TGTGCCAGCAGCCCAGTCGGAGTGGAGGGCGAACTGTTTTTT
13	-	TRBJ1-4	TRBV5-6	-	CASTTRGGEKLFF	TGTGCCAGCACCACGCGGGGAGGGGAAAAACTGTTTTTT
17	-	TRBJ2-7	TRBV7-6	TRBD2	CASSSQTSGRIDYEQYF	TGTGCCAGCAGCTCGCAGACTAGCGGGCGGATCGATTACGAGCAGTACTTC
18	-	TRBJ2-7	TRBV10-2	TRBD2	CASYPGALGGLATYEQYF	TGCGCCAGCTACCCGGGGGCGTTGGGGGGACTAGCGACCTACGAGCAGTACTTC
16	-	TRBJ2-1	TRBV27	TRBD2	CASSPPTSGVYNEQFF	TGTGCCAGCAGTCCCCCGACTAGCGGGGTCTACAATGAGCAGTTCTTC
15	-	TRBJ2-1	TRBV27	-	CASSQTGTVYNEQFF	TGTGCCAGCAGCCAAACCGGGACCGTCTACAATGAGCAGTTCTTC
13	-	TRBJ1-5	TRBV4-3	-	CASSQDLREPQHF	TGCGCCAGCAGCCAAGATCTCCGGGAGCCCCAGCATTTT
16	-	TRBJ2-6	TRBV28	-	CASSSGVVSGANVLTF	TGTGCCAGCAGCTCGGGAGTCGTCTCTGGGGCCAACGTCCTGACTTTC
10	-	TRBJ2-5	TRBV29-1	-	CSGNQETQYF	TGCAGCGGTAACCAAGAGACCCAGTACTTC
19	-	TRBJ1-5	TRBV19	-	CASSYRIGSNLLGNQPQHF	TGTGCCAGTAGTTACAGGATCGGGTCGAACCTATTAGGCAATCAGCCCCAGCATTTT
15	-	TRBJ2-1	TRBV6-5	-	CASSRTHLTYNEQFF	TGTGCCAGCAGTCGGACACACCTCACATACAATGAGCAGTTCTTC
15	-	TRBJ2-1	TRBV10-3	TRBD2	CAIGRGEDSYNEQFF	TGTGCCATCGGGCGGGGGGAGGACTCCTACAATGAGCAGTTCTTC
13	once	TRBJ2-7	TRBV7-9	-	CASSLSLQGEQYF	TGTGCCAGCAGCTTATCCCTTCAGGGCGAGCAGTACTTC
18	-	TRBJ2-1	TRBV7-9	TRBD2	CASSPIVPAGGPSVEQFF	TGTGCCAGCAGCCCAATTGTCCCCGCGGGAGGGCCATCAGTTGAGCAGTTCTTC
10	-	TRBJ2-7	TRBV28	-	CASRRYEQYF	TGTGCCTCCCGGAGGTACGAGCAGTACTTC